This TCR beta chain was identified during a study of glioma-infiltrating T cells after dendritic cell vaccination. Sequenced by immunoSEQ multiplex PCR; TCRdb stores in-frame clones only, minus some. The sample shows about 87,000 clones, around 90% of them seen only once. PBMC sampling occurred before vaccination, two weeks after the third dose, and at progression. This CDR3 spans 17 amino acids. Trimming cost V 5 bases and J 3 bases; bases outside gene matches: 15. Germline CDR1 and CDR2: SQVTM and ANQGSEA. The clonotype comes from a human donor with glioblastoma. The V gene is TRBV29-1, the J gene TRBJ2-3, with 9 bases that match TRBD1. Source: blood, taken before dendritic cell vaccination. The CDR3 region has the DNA TGCAGCGTTCCTACCGGGACAGGGAATTTAGGTACAGATACGCAGTATTTT. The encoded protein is CSVPTGTGNLGTDTQYF.